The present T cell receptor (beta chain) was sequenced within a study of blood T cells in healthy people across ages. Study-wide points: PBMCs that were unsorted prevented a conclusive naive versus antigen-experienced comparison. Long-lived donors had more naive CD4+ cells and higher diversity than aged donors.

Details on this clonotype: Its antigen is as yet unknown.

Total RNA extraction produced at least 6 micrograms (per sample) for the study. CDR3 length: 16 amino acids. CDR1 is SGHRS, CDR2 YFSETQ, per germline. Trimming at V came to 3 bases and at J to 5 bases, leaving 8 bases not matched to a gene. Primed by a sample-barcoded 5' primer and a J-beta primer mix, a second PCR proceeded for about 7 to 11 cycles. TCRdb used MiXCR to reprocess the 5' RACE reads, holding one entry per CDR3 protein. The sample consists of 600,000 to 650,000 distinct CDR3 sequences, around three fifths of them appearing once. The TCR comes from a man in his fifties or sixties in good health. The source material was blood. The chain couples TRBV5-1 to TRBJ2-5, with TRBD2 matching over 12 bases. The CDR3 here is CASSSLAGGPGETQYF. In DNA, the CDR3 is TGCGCCAGCAGCTCTCTAGCGGGGGGGCCGGGTGAGACCCAGTACTTC.